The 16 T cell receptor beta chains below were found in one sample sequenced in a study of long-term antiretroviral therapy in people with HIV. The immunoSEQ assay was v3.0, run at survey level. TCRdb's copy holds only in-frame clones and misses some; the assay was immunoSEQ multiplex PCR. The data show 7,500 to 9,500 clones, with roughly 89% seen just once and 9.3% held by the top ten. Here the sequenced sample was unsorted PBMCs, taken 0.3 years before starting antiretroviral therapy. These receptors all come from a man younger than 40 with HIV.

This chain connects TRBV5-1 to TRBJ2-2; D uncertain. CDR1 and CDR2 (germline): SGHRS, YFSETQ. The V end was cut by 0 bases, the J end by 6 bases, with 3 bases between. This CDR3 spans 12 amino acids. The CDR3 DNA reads TGCGCCAGCAGCTTGGTCCCCGGGGAGCTGTTTTTT. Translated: CASSLVPGELFF.

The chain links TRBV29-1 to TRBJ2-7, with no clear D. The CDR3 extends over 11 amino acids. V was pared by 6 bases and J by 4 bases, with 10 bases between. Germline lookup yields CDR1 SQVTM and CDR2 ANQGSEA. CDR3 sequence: CSVTGPYEQYF. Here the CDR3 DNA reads TGCAGCGTCACCGGACCGTACGAGCAGTACTTC.

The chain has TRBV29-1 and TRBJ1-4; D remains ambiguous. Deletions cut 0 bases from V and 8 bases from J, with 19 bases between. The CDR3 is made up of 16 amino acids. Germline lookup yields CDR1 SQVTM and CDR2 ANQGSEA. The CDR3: CSVEDLGGEVGEKLFF. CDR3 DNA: TGCAGCGTTGAAGATCTTGGTGGGGAGGTAGGCGAAAAACTGTTTTTT. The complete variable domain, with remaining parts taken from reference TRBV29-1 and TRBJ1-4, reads SAVISQKPSRDICQRGTSLTIQCQVDSQVTMMFWYRQQPGQSLTLIATANQGSEATYESGFVIDKFPISRPNLTFSTLTVSNMSPEDSSIYLCSVEDLGGEVGEKLFFGSGTQLSVL.

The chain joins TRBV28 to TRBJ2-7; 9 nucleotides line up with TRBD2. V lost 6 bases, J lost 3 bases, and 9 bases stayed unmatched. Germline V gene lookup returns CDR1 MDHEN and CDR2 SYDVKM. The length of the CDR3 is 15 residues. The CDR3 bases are TGTGCCAGCAGAGTGCTAGCGGGAATTCACTACGAGCAGTACTTC. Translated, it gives CASRVLAGIHYEQYF.

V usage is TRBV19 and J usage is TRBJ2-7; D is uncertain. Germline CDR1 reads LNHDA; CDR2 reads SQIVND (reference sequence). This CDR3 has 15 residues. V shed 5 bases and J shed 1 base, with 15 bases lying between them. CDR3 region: CASSPQSGPSYEQYF. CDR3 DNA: TGTGCCAGTAGTCCCCAATCCGGGCCTTCCTACGAGCAGTACTTC.

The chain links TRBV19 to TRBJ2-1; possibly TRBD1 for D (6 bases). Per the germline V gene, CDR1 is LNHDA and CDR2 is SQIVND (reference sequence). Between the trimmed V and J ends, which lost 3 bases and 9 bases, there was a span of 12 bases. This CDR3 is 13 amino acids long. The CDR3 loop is CASSIIEGVEQFF. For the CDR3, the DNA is TGTGCCAGTAGTATCATAGAGGGGGTTGAGCAGTTCTTC.

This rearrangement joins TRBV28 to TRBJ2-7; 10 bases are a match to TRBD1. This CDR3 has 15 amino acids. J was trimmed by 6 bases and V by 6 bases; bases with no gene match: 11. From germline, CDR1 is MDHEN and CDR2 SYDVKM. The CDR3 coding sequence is TGTGCCAGCAGCTATTCCGGGACAGGGGTCGGCGAGCAGTACTTC. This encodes CASSYSGTGVGEQYF.

The CDR3 spells CASSYGTVNTEAFF. CDR3 nucleotide sequence: TGCGCCAGCAGCTATGGGACAGTAAACACTGAAGCTTTCTTT. The chain is built from TRBV4-1 and TRBJ1-1, with 7 bases that match TRBD1. Germline values: CDR1 MGHRA, CDR2 YSYEKL. Trimming took 5 bases from V and 2 from J; bases not matched to a gene: 5. This CDR3 has 14 amino acids.

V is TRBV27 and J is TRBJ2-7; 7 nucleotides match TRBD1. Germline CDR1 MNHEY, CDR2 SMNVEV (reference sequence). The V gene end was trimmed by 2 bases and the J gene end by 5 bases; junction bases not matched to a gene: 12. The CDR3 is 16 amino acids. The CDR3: CASSLIRQTGIDEQYF. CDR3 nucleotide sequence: TGTGCCAGCAGTTTAATTCGCCAGACAGGGATCGACGAGCAGTACTTC.

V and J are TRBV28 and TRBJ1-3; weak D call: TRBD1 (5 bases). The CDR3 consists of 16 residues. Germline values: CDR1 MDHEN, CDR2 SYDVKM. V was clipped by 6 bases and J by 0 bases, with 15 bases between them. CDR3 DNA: TGTGCCAGCAGCTACCAGGGTTCGGTCTCTGGAAACACCATATATTTT. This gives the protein CASSYQGSVSGNTIYF.

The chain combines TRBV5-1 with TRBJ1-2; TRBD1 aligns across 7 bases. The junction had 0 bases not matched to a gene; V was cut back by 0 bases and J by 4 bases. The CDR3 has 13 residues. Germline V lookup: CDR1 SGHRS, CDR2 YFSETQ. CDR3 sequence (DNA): TGCGCCAGCAGCTTGGACAGGGGCTATGGCTACACCTTC. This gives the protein CASSLDRGYGYTF. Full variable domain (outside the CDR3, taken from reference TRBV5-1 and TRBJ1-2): KAGVTQTPRYLIKTRGQQVTLSCSPISGHRSVSWYQQTPGQGLQFLFEYFSETQRNKGNFPGRFSGRQFSNSRSEMNVSTLELGDSALYLCASSLDRGYGYTFGSGTRLTVV.

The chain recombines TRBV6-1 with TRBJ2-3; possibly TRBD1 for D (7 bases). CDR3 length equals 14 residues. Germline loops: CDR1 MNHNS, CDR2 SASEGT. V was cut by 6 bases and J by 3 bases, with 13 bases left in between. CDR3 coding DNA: TGTGCCAGCAGCCCAGGGGGAGGAACAGATACGCAGTATTTT. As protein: CASSPGGGTDTQYF.

The CDR3: CASSSQELAGGTDTQYF. The CDR3 DNA follows: TGTGCCAGCAGTTCCCAAGAGTTAGCGGGGGGCACAGATACGCAGTATTTT. The chain combines TRBV28 with TRBJ2-3; 9 bases align to TRBD2. Trimming cost V 4 bases and J 1 base; bases outside gene matches: 9. Germline-derived CDR1 and CDR2 are MDHEN and SYDVKM. CDR3 length: 17 amino acids.

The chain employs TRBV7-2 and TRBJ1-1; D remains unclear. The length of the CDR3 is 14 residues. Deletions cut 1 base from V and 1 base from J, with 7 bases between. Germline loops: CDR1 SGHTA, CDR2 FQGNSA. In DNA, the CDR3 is TGTGCCAGCAGCTTAGGGGTGGGGAACACTGAAGCTTTCTTT. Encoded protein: CASSLGVGNTEAFF.

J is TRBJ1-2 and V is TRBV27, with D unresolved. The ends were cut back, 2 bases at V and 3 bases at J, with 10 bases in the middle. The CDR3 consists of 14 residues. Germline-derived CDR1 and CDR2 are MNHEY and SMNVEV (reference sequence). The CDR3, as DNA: TGTGCCAGCAGTTTAGGTGACGGATACTATGGCTACACCTTC. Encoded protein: CASSLGDGYYGYTF.

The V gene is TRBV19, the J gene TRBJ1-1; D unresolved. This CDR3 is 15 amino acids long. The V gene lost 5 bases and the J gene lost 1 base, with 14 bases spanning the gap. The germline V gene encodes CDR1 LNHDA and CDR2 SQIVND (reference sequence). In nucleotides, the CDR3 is TGTGCCAGTAGTGCACGGGGATATGCGAACACTGAAGCTTTCTTT. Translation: CASSARGYANTEAFF.